This T cell receptor (beta chain) was identified in a study of human T cells and chemical hapten exposure. Study information: Chiefly female patients presented with alopecia areata, totalis or universalis. Small discrepancies in pooled library volume mainly accounted for the varying TCR yields per sample. Broader study findings: Sensitizing to DPC left TCRs with a frequency above 1 in 1000 unaltered.

This clonotype was counted between two and nine times. Its antigen is currently unknown. The CDR3 loop spans 16 amino acids. V shed 3 bases and J 0 bases; nucleotides not matched to a gene: 7. TCRdb reanalysed the RACE reads using MiXCR and keeps one entry per CDR3 protein. The table includes about 200,000 distinct CDR3 sequences, about 22% detected once. Time point of the sample: patch test 3, about 24 weeks after DPC sensitization. Sample treatment: therapeutic diphenylcyclopropenone sensitization with weekly scalp DPC. The starting material, unfractionated whole blood, was used for total RNA extraction.

The specimen was whole blood, collected in connection with sensitization to the hapten diphenylcyclopropenone (DPC). The receptor was isolated from a woman aged 40 to 50 with alopecia areata. Some clones in this sample may be carry-over from other donors' samples. V gene TRBV12-3 or TRBV12-4 combines with J gene TRBJ1-1, with 7 bases lining up with TRBD1. DNA of the CDR3: TGTGCCAGCAGTTTCCTGGGGGACAGCGTGAACACTGAAGCTTTCTTT. This encodes CASSFLGDSVNTEAFF.